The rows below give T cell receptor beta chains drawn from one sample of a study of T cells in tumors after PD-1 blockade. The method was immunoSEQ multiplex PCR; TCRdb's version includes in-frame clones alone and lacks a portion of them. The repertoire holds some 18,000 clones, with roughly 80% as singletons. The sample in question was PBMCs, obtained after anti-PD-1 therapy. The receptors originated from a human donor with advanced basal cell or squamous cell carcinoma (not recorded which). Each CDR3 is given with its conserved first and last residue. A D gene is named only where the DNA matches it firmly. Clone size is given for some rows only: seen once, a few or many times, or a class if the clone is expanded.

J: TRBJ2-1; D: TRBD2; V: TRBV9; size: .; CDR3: CASSVATRTSGYGKDNEQFF; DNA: TGTGCCAGCAGCGTAGCTACGAGGACTAGCGGCTACGGAAAAGACAATGAGCAGTTCTTC
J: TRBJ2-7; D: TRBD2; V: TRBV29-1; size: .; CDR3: CSVGLAGYEQYF; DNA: TGCAGCGTTGGCCTAGCGGGGTACGAGCAGTACTTC
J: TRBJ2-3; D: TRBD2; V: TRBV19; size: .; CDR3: CASSDGTSGFRSDTQYF; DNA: TGTGCCAGTAGTGACGGGACTAGCGGATTTCGATCAGATACGCAGTATTTT
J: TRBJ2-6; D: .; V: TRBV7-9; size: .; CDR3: CASSQGPSFSGANVLTF; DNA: TGTGCCAGCAGTCAAGGACCGTCCTTTTCTGGGGCCAACGTCCTGACTTTC
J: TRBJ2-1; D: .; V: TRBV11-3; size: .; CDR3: CASSSQGAHNEQFF; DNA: TGTGCCAGCAGCTCTCAGGGAGCTCACAATGAGCAGTTCTTC
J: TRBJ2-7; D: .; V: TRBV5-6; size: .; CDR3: CASRRQLGEQYF; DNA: TGTGCCAGCAGAAGACAGCTCGGGGAGCAGTACTTC
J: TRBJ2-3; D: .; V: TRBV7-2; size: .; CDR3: CASSLEAAADTQYF; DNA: TGTGCCAGCAGCTTAGAGGCGGCGGCCGATACGCAGTATTTT
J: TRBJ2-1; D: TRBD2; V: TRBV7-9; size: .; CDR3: CASSLVLGTSGRSYNEQFF; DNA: TGTGCCAGCAGCTTAGTACTAGGGACTAGCGGGAGGTCCTACAATGAGCAGTTCTTC
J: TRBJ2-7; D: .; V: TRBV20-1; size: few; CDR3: CSAKDTHEQYF; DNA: TGCAGTGCTAAGGACACTCACGAGCAGTACTTC
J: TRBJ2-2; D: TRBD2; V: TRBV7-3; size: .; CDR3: CASSLTPAGVANTGELFF; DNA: TGTGCCAGCAGCTTAACCCCAGCGGGGGTAGCGAACACCGGGGAGCTGTTTTTT
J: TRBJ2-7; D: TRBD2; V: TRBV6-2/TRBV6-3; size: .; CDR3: CASSFWTSGNYEQYF; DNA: TGTGCCAGCAGTTTTTGGACTAGCGGGAATTACGAGCAGTACTTC
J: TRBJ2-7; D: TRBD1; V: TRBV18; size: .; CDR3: CASSAGTGSYEQYF; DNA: TGTGCCAGCTCAGCCGGGACAGGGTCCTACGAGCAGTACTTC
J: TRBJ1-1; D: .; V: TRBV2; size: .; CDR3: CASTGRGVEEIEAFF; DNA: TGTGCCAGCACCGGCAGGGGTGTTGAGGAAATTGAAGCTTTCTTT
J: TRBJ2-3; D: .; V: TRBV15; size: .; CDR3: CATSREGRVGTDTQYF; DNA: TGTGCCACCAGCAGAGAGGGACGTGTAGGTACAGATACGCAGTATTTT
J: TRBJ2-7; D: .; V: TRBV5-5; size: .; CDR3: CASSLLPPGEYEQYF; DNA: TGTGCCAGCAGCTTACTCCCCCCGGGGGAGTACGAGCAGTACTTC